Below are 7 T cell receptor beta chains sequenced from a single sample in a study of blood T cell repertoires in COVID-19. TCRdb keeps only in-frame clones here, not all; method: immunoSEQ multiplex PCR. The repertoire has around 50,000 clones, about 78% of them found once; the top ten carry about 6.1%. The sample was PBMCs or T cells enriched from blood (not recorded which). The receptor source for this set is a woman aged 50 to 60 with acute COVID-19.

The V gene is TRBV6-4, the J gene TRBJ2-7; D gene ambiguous. The CDR3 loop spans 15 amino acids. Germline V CDR1 and CDR2: MRHNA, SNTAGT. V was clipped by 1 base and J by 3 bases, with 13 bases between them. The CDR3 nucleotides are TGTGCCAGCAGTGACTACCCCATAAACTTCTACGAGCAGTACTTC. Protein sequence: CASSDYPINFYEQYF.

The V call is TRBV11-1, the J call TRBJ2-5; D may be TRBD2 (5 bases). The germline V gene encodes CDR1 SGHAT and CDR2 FQDESV (reference sequence). This CDR3 spans 14 amino acids. Trimming removed 2 bases at V and 5 bases at J, with 12 bases between. The CDR3, as DNA: TGTGCCAGCAGCTTAAACCGGGAAATTGAGACCCAGTACTTC. Its translation is CASSLNREIETQYF. Full variable domain (rest looked up from reference TRBV11-1 and TRBJ2-5): EAEVAQSPRYKITEKSQAVAFWCDPISGHATLYWYRQILGQGPELLVQFQDESVVDDSQLPKDRFSAERLKGVDSTLKIQPAELGDSAMYLCASSLNREIETQYFGPGTRLLVL.

The chain links TRBV7-3 to TRBJ2-1; possibly TRBD2 for D (6 bases). CDR1 is SGHTA and CDR2 is FQGTGA in the germline V gene. The V and J ends lost 5 bases and 1 base respectively, with 12 bases between them. The CDR3 totals 15 residues. The CDR3 protein is CASSLEGLSYNEQFF. The CDR3 nucleotides are TGTGCCAGCAGCCTGGAGGGCCTGTCCTACAATGAGCAGTTCTTC.

Concerning this clone: The germline gene is not matched at one end of the junction; a read error may be the cause. V is TRBV5-1 and J is TRBJ1-2; TRBD1 is a possible D gene (5 bases). CDR3 length equals 13 residues. Per the germline V gene, CDR1 is SGHRS and CDR2 is YFSETQ. In nucleotides, the CDR3 is TGCGCCAGCAGCTTCAGCGGCGAGGGACTGCTCTTCTTC. This gives the protein CASSFSGEGLLFF.

Turning to this clone: At one boundary the junction diverges from the germline segment, which might be a read error. The V and J genes are TRBV7-7 and TRBJ2-5, with 8 bases aligning to TRBD2. CDR1 and CDR2 (germline): SSHAT, FNYEAQ (reference sequence). This CDR3 is built from 15 residues. The CDR3 DNA follows: TGTGCTAGCAGCGTCGGGGGGGCTTTGGTAGAGACCCAGTACTTC. Encoded protein: CASSVGGALVETQYF. The complete variable domain, with remaining parts taken from reference TRBV7-7 and TRBJ2-5, reads GAGVSQSPRYKVTKRGQDVTLRCDPISSHATLYWYQQALGQGPEFLTYFNYEAQPDKSGLPSDRFSAERPEGSISTLTIQRTEQRDSAMYRCASSVGGALVETQYFGPGTRLLVL.

This clone was seen a handful of times. The rearrangement uses TRBV4-2 and TRBJ2-7; 9 bases are shared with TRBD2. V gave up 1 base and J gave up 7 bases; unmatched junction bases: 11. The CDR3 runs to 16 residues. The germline V gene encodes CDR1 LGHNA and CDR2 YNFKEQ. The CDR3 DNA reads TGTGCCAGCAGCCAAGGGGGGCGAGCGGGGGGAAGGGAGCAGTACTTC. Amino acids: CASSQGGRAGGREQYF.

The chain is built from TRBV14 and TRBJ1-4, with unresolved D. The CDR3 covers 12 residues. Germline values: CDR1 SGHDN, CDR2 FVKESK. The V end lost 1 base, the J end lost 9 bases, and 6 bases lay between the germline ends. CDR3 region: CASSQVQKKLFF. The DNA of the CDR3 is TGTGCCAGCAGCCAAGTCCAAAAAAAACTGTTTTTT.